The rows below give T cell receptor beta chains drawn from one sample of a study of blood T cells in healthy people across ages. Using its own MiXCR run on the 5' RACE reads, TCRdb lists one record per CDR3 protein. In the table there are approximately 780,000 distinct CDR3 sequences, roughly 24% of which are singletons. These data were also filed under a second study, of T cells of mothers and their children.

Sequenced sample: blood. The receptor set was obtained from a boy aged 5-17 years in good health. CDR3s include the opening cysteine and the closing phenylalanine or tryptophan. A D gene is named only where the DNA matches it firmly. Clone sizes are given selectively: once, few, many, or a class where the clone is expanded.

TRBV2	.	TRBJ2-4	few	TGTGCCAGCAGTGAAGGCGAAAACATTCAGTACTTC	CASSEGENIQYF
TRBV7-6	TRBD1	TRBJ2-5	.	TGTGCCAGCAGCTCCCTCGGACAGGGGAGAAAAGAGACCCAGTACTTC	CASSSLGQGRKETQYF
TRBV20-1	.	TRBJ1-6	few	TGCAGTGCTAGAACGGACGGATCCAATTCACCCCTCCACTTT	CSARTDGSNSPLHF
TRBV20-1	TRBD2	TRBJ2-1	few	TGCAGTGCTAGCCCACTAGCGAGCTCCTACAATGAGCAGTTCTTC	CSASPLASSYNEQFF
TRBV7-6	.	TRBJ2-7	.	TGTGCCAGCAGCTTAGCGTTTTTTGGCGAGCAGTACTTC	CASSLAFFGEQYF
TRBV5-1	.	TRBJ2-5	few	TGCGCCAGCAGCTTGGAAGGGACCACTCCCGGGGAGACCCAGTACTTC	CASSLEGTTPGETQYF
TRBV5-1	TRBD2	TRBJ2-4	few	TGCGCCAGCAGCTTGGCCGGGCCGGGGGGAGCTTCGGACAAGGCCAAAAACATTCAGTACTTC	CASSLAGPGGASDKAKNIQYF
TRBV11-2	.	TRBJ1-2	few	TGTGCCAGCAGGCCTACAGCGGCGATCGTTTTCACCTTC	CASRPTAAIVFTF
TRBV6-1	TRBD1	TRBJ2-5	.	TGTGCCAGCGGGACAGGGGTGGCCGAGACCCAGTACTTC	CASGTGVAETQYF
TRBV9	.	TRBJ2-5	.	TGTGCCAGCAGCGTAGACCAGGGGACCCGCGGGACCCAGTACTTC	CASSVDQGTRGTQYF
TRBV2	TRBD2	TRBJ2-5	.	TGTGCCAGCAGCAGACCCGGACTAGGTGTGGGCGAGACCCAGTACTTC	CASSRPGLGVGETQYF
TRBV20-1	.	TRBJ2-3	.	TGCAGTGCTAGAGCCATTACGGACCTTACTTACACAGATACGCAGTATTTT	CSARAITDLTYTDTQYF
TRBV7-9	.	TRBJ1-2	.	TGTGCCAGCAGCTTAGAGCCAGGCTATGGCTACACCTTC	CASSLEPGYGYTF
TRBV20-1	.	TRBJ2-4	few	TGCAGCGTATTGGAGCAAAACATTCAGTACTTC	CSVLEQNIQYF
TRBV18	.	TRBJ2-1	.	TGTGCCAGCTCACCACCGGGGGATGGCTACAATGAGCAGTTCTTC	CASSPPGDGYNEQFF
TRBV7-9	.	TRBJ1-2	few	TGTGCCAGCAGCTTAGTGGCAGGGATCTATGGCTACACCTTC	CASSLVAGIYGYTF
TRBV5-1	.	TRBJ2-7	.	TGCGCCAGCAGCTTGGAAGGGCCTATCGGGGAGCAGTACTTC	CASSLEGPIGEQYF
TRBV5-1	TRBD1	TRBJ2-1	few	TGCGCCAGCAGAGGGGACAGGGGGTATGACAATGAGCAGTTCTTC	CASRGDRGYDNEQFF
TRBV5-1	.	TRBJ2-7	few	TGCGCCAGCAAACAGGACAACTACGAGCAGTACTTC	CASKQDNYEQYF
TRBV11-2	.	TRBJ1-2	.	TGTGCCAGCAGAGGAATGGGATACGGGTTGGGAGGCTACACCTTC	CASRGMGYGLGGYTF
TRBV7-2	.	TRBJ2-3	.	TGTGCCAGCAGCTTAACTACGGGTAGCACAGATACGCAGTATTTT	CASSLTTGSTDTQYF
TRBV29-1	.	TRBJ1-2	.	TGCAGCGCGACGGGATCCTCCTATGGCTACACCTTC	CSATGSSYGYTF